This is a list of T cell receptor beta chains from one sample in a study of cytomegalovirus exposure and HLA in healthy donors. TCRdb keeps only in-frame clones here, not all; method: immunoSEQ multiplex PCR. The data show about 99,000 clones, over 65% seen once. What was sequenced was PBMCs. These receptors came from a man aged 35 to 55 in good health and CMV-seronegative. CDR3s include the opening cysteine and the closing phenylalanine or tryptophan. D genes are given only for firm matches. Not all rows give a size; the values are once, few, many and, for expanded clones, a class.

clone size: .; V gene: TRBV7-9; D gene: .; J gene: TRBJ1-1; CDR3 protein: CASSPSTGSNTEAFF; CDR3 DNA: TGTGCCAGCAGCCCCAGTACAGGGAGTAACACTGAAGCTTTCTTT
clone size: .; V gene: TRBV28; D gene: TRBD1; J gene: TRBJ1-5; CDR3 protein: CASSHQGAKPFSQHF; CDR3 DNA: TGTGCCAGCAGTCATCAGGGGGCGAAACCATTTTCCCAGCATTTT
clone size: .; V gene: TRBV2; D gene: .; J gene: TRBJ2-3; CDR3 protein: CASSGEIGVQDTQYF; CDR3 DNA: TGTGCCAGCAGTGGAGAGATAGGGGTGCAAGATACGCAGTATTTT
clone size: few; V gene: TRBV6-1; D gene: TRBD1; J gene: TRBJ2-2; CDR3 protein: CASSGQGDTGELFF; CDR3 DNA: TGTGCCAGCAGTGGACAGGGGGACACCGGGGAGCTGTTTTTT
clone size: .; V gene: TRBV6-5; D gene: .; J gene: TRBJ1-2; CDR3 protein: CASSYSTAGEYGYTF; CDR3 DNA: TGTGCCAGCAGTTACTCGACGGCAGGGGAATATGGCTACACCTTC
clone size: once; V gene: TRBV23-1; D gene: TRBD1; J gene: TRBJ1-5; CDR3 protein: CASSPPGTVDSNQPQHF; CDR3 DNA: TGCGCCAGCAGCCCTCCAGGGACAGTTGATAGCAATCAGCCCCAGCATTTT
clone size: .; V gene: TRBV7-2; D gene: TRBD1; J gene: TRBJ2-5; CDR3 protein: CASSSWTGLETQYF; CDR3 DNA: TGTGCCAGCAGCTCTTGGACAGGCCTAGAGACCCAGTACTTC
clone size: .; V gene: TRBV5-1; D gene: .; J gene: TRBJ1-2; CDR3 protein: CASSHRDARGNYGYTF; CDR3 DNA: TGCGCCAGCAGCCACAGGGACGCCAGAGGCAACTATGGCTACACCTTC
clone size: .; V gene: TRBV30; D gene: .; J gene: TRBJ1-6; CDR3 protein: CAWSLSSYNSPLHF; CDR3 DNA: TGTGCCTGGAGTCTCAGCTCCTATAATTCACCCCTCCACTTT
clone size: .; V gene: TRBV5-4; D gene: TRBD1; J gene: TRBJ2-2; CDR3 protein: CASSFWDRRYTGELFF; CDR3 DNA: TGTGCCAGCAGCTTTTGGGACAGGCGTTACACCGGGGAGCTGTTTTTT
clone size: once; V gene: TRBV5-1; D gene: TRBD1; J gene: TRBJ2-6; CDR3 protein: CASQTGGSGANVLTF; CDR3 DNA: TGCGCCAGCCAGACAGGGGGCTCTGGGGCCAACGTCCTGACTTTC
clone size: .; V gene: TRBV7-2; D gene: TRBD2; J gene: TRBJ2-1; CDR3 protein: CASSSPQGQRGAGNEQFF; CDR3 DNA: TGTGCCAGCAGCTCCCCCCAGGGCCAGCGGGGGGCGGGGAATGAGCAGTTCTTC
clone size: .; V gene: TRBV6-6; D gene: .; J gene: TRBJ1-2; CDR3 protein: CASSRERPSGYTF; CDR3 DNA: TGTGCCAGCAGCCGGGAGCGACCCTCTGGCTACACCTTC
clone size: .; V gene: TRBV19; D gene: .; J gene: TRBJ1-3; CDR3 protein: CATLRSAGNTIYF; CDR3 DNA: TGTGCAACCCTCAGGTCTGCTGGAAACACCATATATTTT
clone size: .; V gene: TRBV5-1; D gene: TRBD1; J gene: TRBJ2-1; CDR3 protein: CASSSAPGQGDEQFF; CDR3 DNA: TGCGCCAGCAGCTCCGCCCCGGGACAGGGGGATGAGCAGTTCTTC
clone size: .; V gene: TRBV28; D gene: TRBD1; J gene: TRBJ2-7; CDR3 protein: CASSLLSPGQVYEQYF; CDR3 DNA: TGTGCCAGCAGTTTATTATCTCCCGGACAGGTATACGAGCAGTACTTC